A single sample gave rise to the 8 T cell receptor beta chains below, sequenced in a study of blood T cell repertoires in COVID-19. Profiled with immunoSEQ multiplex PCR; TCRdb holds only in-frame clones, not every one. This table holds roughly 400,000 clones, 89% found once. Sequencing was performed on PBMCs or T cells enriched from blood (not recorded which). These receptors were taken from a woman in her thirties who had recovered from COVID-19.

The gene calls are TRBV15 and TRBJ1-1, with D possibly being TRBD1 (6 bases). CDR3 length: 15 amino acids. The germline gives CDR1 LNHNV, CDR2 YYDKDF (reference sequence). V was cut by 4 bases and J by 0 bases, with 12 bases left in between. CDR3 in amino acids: CATSIDRGMNTEAFF. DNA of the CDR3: TGTGCCACCAGCATTGATAGGGGGATGAACACTGAAGCTTTCTTT.

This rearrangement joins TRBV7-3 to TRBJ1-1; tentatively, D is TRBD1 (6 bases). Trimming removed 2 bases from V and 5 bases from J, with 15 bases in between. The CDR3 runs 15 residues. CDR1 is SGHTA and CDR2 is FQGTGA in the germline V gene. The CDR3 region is CASSLVGGQGTEAFF. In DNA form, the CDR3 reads TGTGCCAGCAGCTTAGTAGGAGGCCAGGGGACTGAAGCTTTCTTT.

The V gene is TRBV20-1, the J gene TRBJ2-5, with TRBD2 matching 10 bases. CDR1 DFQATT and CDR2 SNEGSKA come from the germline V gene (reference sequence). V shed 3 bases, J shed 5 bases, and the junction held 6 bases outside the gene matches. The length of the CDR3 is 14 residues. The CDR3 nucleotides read TGCAGTGCTAGTTTCACTAGCGGGAAGGAGACCCAGTACTTC. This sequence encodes CSASFTSGKETQYF.

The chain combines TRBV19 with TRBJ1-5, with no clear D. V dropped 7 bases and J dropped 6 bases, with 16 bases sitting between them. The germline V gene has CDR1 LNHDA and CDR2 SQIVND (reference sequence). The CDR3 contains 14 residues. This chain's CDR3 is CASTLRGLGQPQHF. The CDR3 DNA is TGTGCCAGTACTCTTCGGGGTTTAGGTCAGCCCCAGCATTTT.

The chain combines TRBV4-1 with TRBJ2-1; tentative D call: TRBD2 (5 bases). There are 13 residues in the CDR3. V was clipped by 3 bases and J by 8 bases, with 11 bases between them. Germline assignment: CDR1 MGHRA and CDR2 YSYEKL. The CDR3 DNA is TGCGCCAGCAGCCACCTACCCGGGGATGAGCAGTTCTTC. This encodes CASSHLPGDEQFF.

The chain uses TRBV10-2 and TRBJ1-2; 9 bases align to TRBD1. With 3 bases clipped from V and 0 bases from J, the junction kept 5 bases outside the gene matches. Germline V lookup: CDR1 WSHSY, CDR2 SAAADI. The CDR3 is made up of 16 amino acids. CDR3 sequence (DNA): TGCGCCAGCAGTGAAACAGGGGGCCCCTCTAACTATGGCTACACCTTC. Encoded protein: CASSETGGPSNYGYTF.

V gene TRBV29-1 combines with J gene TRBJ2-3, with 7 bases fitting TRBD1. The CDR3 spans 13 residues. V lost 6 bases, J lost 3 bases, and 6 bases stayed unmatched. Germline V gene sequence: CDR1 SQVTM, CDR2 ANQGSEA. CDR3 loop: CSVHRQGTDTQYF. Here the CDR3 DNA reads TGCAGCGTCCACCGACAGGGAACAGATACGCAGTATTTT.

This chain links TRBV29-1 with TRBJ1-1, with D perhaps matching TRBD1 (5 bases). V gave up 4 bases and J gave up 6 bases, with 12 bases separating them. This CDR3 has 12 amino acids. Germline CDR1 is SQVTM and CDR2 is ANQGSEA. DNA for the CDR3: TGCAGCGTTGTCGGGCAGGGCTCTGAAGCTTTCTTT. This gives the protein CSVVGQGSEAFF.